The source of this T cell receptor (beta chain) is a study of blood T cell repertoires in COVID-19. At the level of the study: Researchers got acute and convalescent COVID-19 samples from the United States, Italy and Spain.

CDR3 length equals 14 residues. From germline, CDR1 is MNHEY and CDR2 SMNVEV (reference sequence). Trimming removed 1 base from V and 8 bases from J; junction bases left unmatched: 4. In the authors' methods: Estimates of nucleated cell counts were drawn from the amplification of reference gene primers. Clones were read by immunoSEQ multiplex PCR, and TCRdb kept only the in-frame ones, dropping some. That table furnishes V, J and clone size, whereas the DNA furnished D and trimming. Altogether roughly 160,000 clones are present, around 85% being singletons, with the ten largest covering roughly 8.6%.

The V gene is TRBV27, the J gene TRBJ1-4; 7 nucleotides align to TRBD1. This clonotype originated in a man aged 60 to 69 with acute or convalescent COVID-19. Sample: peripheral blood. This chain's CDR3 is CASSLLQGREKLFF. The CDR3 DNA sequence: TGTGCCAGCAGTTTATTACAGGGGAGAGAAAAACTGTTTTTT.